These 16 T cell receptor beta chains originate from one sample sequenced in a study of T cells in Graves' hyperthyroidism and ophthalmopathy (dated by TCRdb to about 2019). Libraries came from multiplex PCR. Reads for this sample came from an Illumina HiSeq 2000. The TCR beta CDR3 regions were amplified from the RNA transcripts. The first round of RT-PCR for the TCR CDR3 was performed with the HTBI primer set and the Qiagen OneStep RT-PCR kit. Using fastp at Q25 and MiXCR, TCRdb reprocessed the public reads and kept productive beta chains. Entries that share a CDR3 protein sequence are merged under the most common genes and DNA. Recorded for this sample are fewer than 450,000 distinct CDR3 sequences; roughly 15% of them occurred a single time. Almost 35% of the sample lies in the top ten. Sequenced sample: blood. The receptors originated from a woman in her twenties or thirties with Graves' hyperthyroidism that later progressed to Graves' ophthalmopathy.

This clonotype has a count of ten or more. The genes are TRBV14 and TRBJ1-1; a weak D match, TRBD1 (5 bases). Germline CDR1 reads SGHDN; CDR2 reads FVKESK. With 4 bases removed from V and 0 bases from J, the gap between germline ends came to 12 bases. CDR3 length: 15 residues. The CDR3 region is CASSPRQFLNTEAFF. CDR3 nucleotides: TGTGCCAGCAGCCCACGACAGTTCTTGAACACTGAAGCTTTCTTT.

This clonotype was counted at least ten times. The chain uses TRBV29-1 and TRBJ2-3, with TRBD1 identical over 8 bases. Germline loops: CDR1 SQVTM, CDR2 ANQGSEA. Trimming cost V 6 bases and J 5 bases; bases outside gene matches: 7. The CDR3 loop spans 13 amino acids. The CDR3: CSVATGVGDTQYF. CDR3 DNA: TGCAGCGTGGCGACAGGGGTTGGAGATACGCAGTATTTT.

This clonotype showed up just a few times. This chain joins TRBV5-1 and TRBJ1-1; perhaps TRBD1 as D (6 bases). From germline, CDR1 is SGHRS and CDR2 YFSETQ. CDR3 length: 15 amino acids. Trimming shortened V by 0 bases and J by 1 base, and 10 bases separated the two germline ends. The CDR3 loop is CASSLGTGPNTEAFF. CDR3 nucleotides: TGCGCCAGCAGCTTGGGAACAGGGCCGAACACTGAAGCTTTCTTT.

The table lists this clonotype with many counts. CDR3: CSARDPEEDYEQYF. The DNA of the CDR3 is TGCAGTGCTAGAGATCCCGAAGAGGATTACGAGCAGTACTTC. The rearrangement uses TRBV20-1 and TRBJ2-7; no reliable D call. Trimming cost V 0 bases and J 4 bases, with 13 bases left between them. Germline CDR1 DFQATT, CDR2 SNEGSKA (reference sequence). CDR3 length: 14 residues.

This clonotype came up many times. The J gene is TRBJ1-4, the V gene TRBV27; D is ambiguous. Trimming took off 5 bases at V and 7 bases at J, with 17 bases between the two ends. The germline V gene has CDR1 MNHEY and CDR2 SMNVEV (reference sequence). The CDR3 totals 15 residues. The CDR3 reads CASSHTGRGSEKLFF. For the CDR3, the DNA is TGTGCCAGCAGTCACACGGGCCGTGGGAGTGAAAAACTGTTTTTT.

This chain uses TRBV20-1 with TRBJ1-4, with no clear D. CDR1 DFQATT and CDR2 SNEGSKA come from the germline V gene (reference sequence). Trimming stripped 6 bases from V and 0 bases from J, with 14 bases between. The CDR3 is 15 residues long. For the CDR3, the DNA is TGCAGTGCCTTATTCGCTGGCGCAACTAATGAAAAACTGTTTTTT. This codes for CSALFAGATNEKLFF.

Ten or more counts support this clonotype. The chain combines TRBV20-1 with TRBJ2-7, with 7 bases that match TRBD2. This CDR3 region has 15 residues. The V and J ends lost 5 bases and 1 base, in that order; junction bases with no gene match: 11. CDR1 DFQATT and CDR2 SNEGSKA come from the germline V gene (reference sequence). CDR3 nucleotides: TGCAGTGCTCCCCGGGCGGGAGCCAGTTCCTACGAGCAGTACTTC. Protein product: CSAPRAGASSYEQYF.

As regards this clonotype: One end of the junction is discordant with germline, which a read error may explain. The genes are TRBV12-3 or TRBV12-4 and TRBJ2-2; 7 bases line up with TRBD2. CDR3 length equals 15 residues. The CDR3 is CASRLGGGGTGKLFF. CDR3 nucleotide sequence: TGTGCCAGCAGGTTGGGGGGGGGGGGTACCGGGAAGCTGTTTTTT.

Many counts were recorded for this clonotype. V is TRBV28 and J is TRBJ2-2; TRBD2 agrees at 13 bases. The junction had 6 bases not matched to a gene; V was cut back by 3 bases and J by 11 bases. The germline V gene has CDR1 MDHEN and CDR2 SYDVKM. The CDR3 loop spans 15 amino acids. CDR3 sequence reads: CASSFPTSGRPELFF. In nucleotides, the CDR3 is TGTGCCAGCAGTTTCCCGACTAGCGGGAGGCCTGAGCTGTTTTTT.

The V and J genes are TRBV4-1 and TRBJ2-7, with D unclear. This CDR3 comprises 13 residues. Germline V gene sequence: CDR1 MGHRA, CDR2 YSYEKL. Trimming removed 6 bases from V and 3 bases from J, with 12 bases in between. CDR3 sequence: CASSENTLYEQYF. CDR3 bases: TGCGCCAGCAGTGAAAACACTCTCTACGAGCAGTACTTC.

The genes are TRBV2 and TRBJ1-5, with D unresolved. The V and J ends lost 7 bases and 2 bases respectively, with 15 bases between them. Germline V gene lookup returns CDR1 SNHLY and CDR2 FYNNEI. There are 15 residues in the CDR3. CDR3 sequence: CASTLAGWGNQPQHF. DNA of the CDR3: TGTGCCAGCACCCTAGCGGGTTGGGGCAATCAGCCCCAGCATTTT.

This clonotype has at least ten counts. The rearrangement joins TRBV6-1 to TRBJ2-6; either TRBD1 or TRBD2 may supply D (5 bases each). CDR1 and CDR2 (germline): MNHNS, SASEGT. V dropped 7 bases and J dropped 1 base, with 8 bases sitting between them. The CDR3 spans 14 residues. The CDR3 region has the DNA TGTGCCAGCAACGAGGGGTCTGGGGCCAACGTCCTGACTTTC. Protein sequence: CASNEGSGANVLTF.

This clonotype has a count of ten or more. The chain links TRBV27 to TRBJ2-1; D tentatively fits TRBD1 or TRBD2 (5 bases each). This CDR3 is built from 11 residues. Germline lookup yields CDR1 MNHEY and CDR2 SMNVEV (reference sequence). The germline V and J ends were trimmed by 3 bases and 10 bases, with 7 bases remaining between them. The DNA of the CDR3 is TGTGCCAGCAGTTTCGGGGCAGAGCAGTTCTTC. As protein: CASSFGAEQFF.

This clonotype was seen at least ten times. The V call is TRBV6-1, the J call TRBJ2-7, with 11 bases matching TRBD2. Germline CDR1 is MNHNS and CDR2 is SASEGT. CDR3 length: 15 amino acids. The V gene end was trimmed by 5 bases and the J gene end by 3 bases; junction bases not matched to a gene: 6. Here the CDR3 DNA reads TGTGCCAGCAGTTTCCCCGGGACTAGCGGCTACGAGCAGTACTTC. Translating gives CASSFPGTSGYEQYF.

This clonotype was recorded at least ten times. The chain couples TRBV7-9 to TRBJ1-2, with 7 bases lining up with TRBD1. There are 16 residues in the CDR3. Germline CDR1 SEHNR, CDR2 FQNEAQ (reference sequence). V was clipped by 5 bases and J by 2 bases; unmatched bases: 11. The CDR3, as DNA: TGTGCCAGCAGCCCCTTCCTTACGACAGGGAACTATGGCTACACCTTC. It is translated as CASSPFLTTGNYGYTF.

The genes are TRBV2 and TRBJ1-1; 9 bases line up with TRBD1. The CDR3 is 17 residues long. V shed 1 base and J 5 bases; nucleotides not matched to a gene: 11. Germline values: CDR1 SNHLY, CDR2 FYNNEI. The CDR3 DNA reads TGTGCCAGCAGTGAAGAAACATACAGGGGGCTAAGGACTGAAGCTTTCTTT. Translation: CASSEETYRGLRTEAFF.